A single sample gave rise to the 20 T cell receptor beta chains below, sequenced in a study of cytomegalovirus exposure and HLA in healthy donors. Primers for the PCR totalled 60 Vbeta and 13 Jbeta. Sequencing used immunoSEQ multiplex PCR; TCRdb keeps in-frame clones, though not all of them. Recorded for this sample: 130,000 to 150,000 clones. The sequenced material came from PBMCs. The receptor source for this set is a male donor in good health and CMV-seronegative.

The chain uses TRBV5-1 and TRBJ2-7, with D maybe TRBD2 (6 bases). Germline assignment: CDR1 SGHRS and CDR2 YFSETQ. Trimming took off 4 bases at V and 9 bases at J, with 20 bases between the two ends. The CDR3 sequence is 14 residues long. CDR3 sequence: CASSTEELAGGQYF. CDR3 DNA: TGCGCCAGCAGCACCGAAGAACTAGCCGGAGGGCAGTACTTC. Supplemented by reference TRBV5-1 and TRBJ2-7, the full variable domain reads KAGVTQTPRYLIKTRGQQVTLSCSPISGHRSVSWYQQTPGQGLQFLFEYFSETQRNKGNFPGRFSGRQFSNSRSEMNVSTLELGDSALYLCASSTEELAGGQYFGPGTRLTVT.

The chain combines TRBV6-5 with TRBJ2-7; 7 bases match TRBD1. Trimming cost V 5 bases and J 3 bases; bases outside gene matches: 4. The germline gives CDR1 MNHEY, CDR2 SVGAGI. The CDR3 consists of 13 residues. The CDR3 nucleotides read TGTGCCAGCAGTCCGGGGACAGTCTACGAGCAGTACTTC. Translating it yields CASSPGTVYEQYF.

This chain joins TRBV30 and TRBJ2-7; 8 bases align to TRBD1. J was trimmed by 4 bases and V by 4 bases; bases with no gene match: 6. This CDR3 is built from 13 residues. Germline V gene data show CDR1 as GTSNPN and CDR2 as SVGIG (reference sequence). The CDR3: CAWTGQGGYEQYF. Written as DNA, the CDR3 is TGTGCCTGGACCGGACAGGGAGGTTACGAGCAGTACTTC.

The chain couples TRBV6-6 to TRBJ1-4, with D possibly TRBD1 on 5 matching bases. The CDR3 has 16 amino acids. Between the trimmed V and J ends, which lost 4 bases and 8 bases, there was a span of 20 bases. CDR1 is MNHNY and CDR2 is SVGAGI in the germline V gene (reference sequence). The CDR3 bases are TGTGCCAGCAGTTCCCGTCAGGTGCGGGGGAGCGAAAAACTGTTTTTT. It codes for CASSSRQVRGSEKLFF.

V is TRBV6-5 and J is TRBJ1-2, with TRBD1 identical over 7 bases. The V and J ends lost 6 bases and 5 bases, in that order; junction bases with no gene match: 6. CDR3 length: 13 amino acids. CDR1 MNHEY and CDR2 SVGAGI come from the germline V gene. DNA of the CDR3: TGTGCCAGCAGCCGTGACAGGGCATATGGCTACACCTTC. Translation: CASSRDRAYGYTF.

The chain uses TRBV30 and TRBJ1-2; TRBD1 matches 7 bases. Trimming at V came to 5 bases and at J to 4 bases, leaving 7 bases not matched to a gene. In germline, CDR1 is GTSNPN, CDR2 SVGIG (reference sequence). This CDR3 contains 13 residues. The CDR3 DNA reads TGTGCCTGGGAATACAGGGGTGCCTATGGCTACACCTTC. It is translated as CAWEYRGAYGYTF.

The chain has TRBV9 and TRBJ2-2; the D gene is possibly TRBD2 (6 bases). The CDR3 contains 15 residues. Trimming took off 0 bases at V and 4 bases at J, with 10 bases between the two ends. The V gene's germline CDR1 is SGDLS and CDR2 YYNGEE. The CDR3 bases are TGTGCCAGCAGCGTAGGAGAACTAGCCACCGGGGAGCTGTTTTTT. Residues: CASSVGELATGELFF.

The chain is built from TRBV6-4 and TRBJ1-2, with D hard to call. Trimming removed 8 bases from V and 6 bases from J, with 10 bases in between. Germline values: CDR1 MRHNA, CDR2 SNTAGT. The CDR3 length is 11 residues. CDR3 coding DNA: TGTGCCAGCCGCGGGAGCGATGGCTACACCTTC. Its translation is CASRGSDGYTF.

The chain employs TRBV30 and TRBJ1-5, with a weak D call TRBD1 (6 bases). The V and J ends lost 2 bases and 1 base respectively, with 9 bases between them. The CDR3 has 14 residues. Per the germline V gene, CDR1 is GTSNPN and CDR2 is SVGIG (reference sequence). The CDR3: CAWSPGHSNQPQHF. CDR3 sequence (DNA): TGTGCCTGGAGTCCGGGACACAGCAATCAGCCCCAGCATTTT.

This chain connects TRBV27 to TRBJ1-5, with unresolved D. Per the germline V gene, CDR1 is MNHEY and CDR2 is SMNVEV (reference sequence). This CDR3 has 13 amino acids. The V end lost 5 bases, the J end lost 6 bases, and 11 bases lay between the germline ends. CDR3 loop: CASSARRGQPQHF. CDR3 DNA: TGTGCCAGCAGTGCGAGACGGGGTCAGCCCCAGCATTTT.

This chain connects TRBV18 to TRBJ1-4; D unclear. V was clipped by 0 bases and J by 4 bases, with 9 bases between them. The germline V gene encodes CDR1 KGHSH and CDR2 LQKENI. CDR3 length equals 15 residues. The CDR3 DNA reads as TGTGCCAGCTCACCACCGAGGCAGAATAATGAAAAACTGTTTTTT. Residues: CASSPPRQNNEKLFF.

V gene TRBV20-1 combines with J gene TRBJ2-1, with D perhaps TRBD2 (6 bases). The CDR3 is made up of 11 amino acids. V was shortened by 6 bases and J by 9 bases, with 12 bases between the two germline ends. Germline V gene lookup returns CDR1 DFQATT and CDR2 SNEGSKA (reference sequence). The CDR3: CSAETRGEQFF. The CDR3 region has the DNA TGCAGTGCCGAGACTAGGGGTGAGCAGTTCTTC.

The rearrangement links TRBV7-9 to TRBJ2-7; weak D call: TRBD2 (6 bases). Germline values: CDR1 SEHNR, CDR2 FQNEAQ (reference sequence). V was shortened by 8 bases and J by 2 bases, with 16 bases between the two germline ends. The CDR3 loop spans 14 amino acids. Here the CDR3 DNA reads TGTGCCAGCGGCTCGGAGGGGATCGCCTACGAGCAGTACTTC. Encoded protein: CASGSEGIAYEQYF.

The chain carries TRBV7-9 and TRBJ2-3; 9 bases line up with TRBD2. Germline V gives CDR1 SEHNR, CDR2 FQNEAQ (reference sequence). The CDR3 is 14 residues long. J was trimmed by 4 bases and V by 5 bases; bases with no gene match: 4. The CDR3 loop is CASSREREADTQYF. CDR3 in DNA: TGTGCCAGCAGCCGGGAGCGGGAGGCAGATACGCAGTATTTT. The entire variable domain, with the rest obtained from reference TRBV7-9 and TRBJ2-3, is as follows: DTGVSQNPRHKITKRGQNVTFRCDPISEHNRLYWYRQTLGQGPEFLTYFQNEAQLEKSRLLSDRFSAERPKGSFSTLEIQRTEQGDSAMYLCASSREREADTQYFGPGTRLTVL.

This chain connects TRBV7-2 to TRBJ2-1; D is unresolved. Trimming took off 1 base at V and 7 bases at J, with 5 bases between the two ends. The CDR3 totals 12 residues. Germline-derived CDR1 and CDR2 are SGHTA and FQGNSA. CDR3 sequence: CASSLGLNEQFF. DNA of the CDR3: TGTGCCAGCAGCTTAGGACTGAATGAGCAGTTCTTC. The full variable domain, its missing parts supplied by reference TRBV7-2 and TRBJ2-1, is GAGVSQSPSNKVTEKGKDVELRCDPISGHTALYWYRQSLGQGLEFLIYFQGNSAPDKSGLPSDRFSAERTGGSVSTLTIQRTQQEDSAVYLCASSLGLNEQFFGPGTRLTVL.

The CDR3 coding sequence is TGTGCCAGCAGAACTGGACAGATGAACACTGAAGCTTTCTTT. This codes for CASRTGQMNTEAFF. J is TRBJ1-1 and V is TRBV27; tentative D call: TRBD1 (6 bases). Trimming removed 6 bases from V and 0 bases from J, with 11 bases in between. The CDR3 loop spans 14 amino acids. From germline, CDR1 is MNHEY and CDR2 SMNVEV (reference sequence).

The chain couples TRBV15 to TRBJ2-7; 8 nucleotides agree with TRBD2. Germline CDR1 and CDR2: LNHNV and YYDKDF (reference sequence). The CDR3 is 16 residues long. The junction had 9 bases not matched to a gene; V was cut back by 0 bases and J by 5 bases. For the CDR3, the DNA is TGTGCCACCAGCAGAGATCCTAGCGGGTTGGGGGACGAGCAGTACTTC. Amino acid sequence: CATSRDPSGLGDEQYF.

This rearrangement joins TRBV7-6 to TRBJ1-2, with D perhaps matching TRBD1 (5 bases). In germline, CDR1 is SGHVS, CDR2 FNYEAQ. The CDR3 runs to 14 residues. The CDR3 is CASGGAGGNYGYTF. The CDR3 region has the DNA TGTGCTAGCGGAGGGGCAGGAGGCAACTATGGCTACACCTTC.

The V and J genes are TRBV5-1 and TRBJ2-7, with 11 bases fitting TRBD1. The CDR3 totals 14 residues. V was pared by 1 base and J by 9 bases, with 6 bases of the junction left unmatched. Per germline, CDR1 SGHRS and CDR2 YFSETQ. The DNA for the CDR3 is TGCGCCAGCAGCTTGTGGGACAGGGGGACGGGGCAGTACTTC. This gives the protein CASSLWDRGTGQYF.

The chain combines TRBV7-2 with TRBJ1-1; no firm D call. V was pared by 5 bases and J by 4 bases, with 17 bases between. Germline assignment: CDR1 SGHTA and CDR2 FQGNSA. The CDR3 has 15 residues. This CDR3 reads CASSRIRASGTEAFF. CDR3 nucleotide sequence: TGTGCCAGCAGCCGAATCCGGGCCAGCGGCACTGAAGCTTTCTTT.